Given below is one TCR beta chain in context. This clonotype has just a few counts. Its recognized antigen is unknown. Per-nucleotide qualities are absent, and no much larger clonotype sits a single base away. Trimming removed 6 bases from V and 2 bases from J, leaving 16 bases between the germline ends. Counted from cysteine to phenylalanine, this CDR3 has 16 amino acids. Just CDR3 DNA is preserved here, 48 bases in frame from base 1. CDR1 SNHLY and CDR2 FYNNEI are derived from the germline V gene. These data are taken from a study of T cell repertoires in cytomegalovirus infection (dated by TCRdb to between 2018 and 2021). Context from the whole study: Donor HLA type was relevant to the analysis, as public TCR beta signatures indicated carriage of CMV infection together with the matching HLA type.

TCRdb records Illumina HiSeq 1500 as the sequencer. TCRdb trimmed the raw reads at Q25, called clones with MiXCR and kept productive beta chains. Rows matching on CDR3 protein sequence are summarized as one entry with the most common DNA and genes. This sample has about 190,000 distinct CDR3 sequences in its table, and roughly 27% of those were observed once. The top ten hold 30% to 35% of the sample. Summary of the overall study and its limitations: The ex vivo response was dominated by HLA-C-restricted CMV-specific TCR beta clonotypes, which also provided the single most frequent clonotype in two of eight donors. Cumulative frequency of public TCR beta family members discriminated carriers of CMV infection plus the relevant HLA type in this cohort and an independent approximately 360-donor cohort.

This sequence uses TRBV2 and TRBJ2-2; D gene: possibly TRBD2, on 7 matching bases. Material: PBMCs. This receptor was identified in a human donor in good health (CMV status not recorded). Some clones in this sample may be carry-over from other donors' samples. The nucleotides read TGTGCCAGCAGGGCCGGGCGGGGGCCAAACACCGGGGAGCTGTTTTTT. Its translation reads: CASRAGRGPNTGELFF.